What follows is one T cell receptor (beta chain) and its context. Trimming pared 1 base from V and 2 bases from J, leaving 5 bases between. The CDR3 totals 13 residues. The germline V gene has CDR1 DFQATT and CDR2 SNEGSKA (reference sequence). The record originates from a study of blood T cells in healthy people across ages. With a J-beta primer mix and a sample-barcoded 5' primer, a second PCR ran 7 to 11 cycles. Every molecule of cDNA carried a tag from a template-switch adaptor with 12 random nucleotides. Via MiXCR, TCRdb re-called the 5' RACE reads, giving one row per CDR3 protein. The sample lists hundreds of thousands of distinct CDR3 sequences; about 26% were seen once. These data are also associated with another study on T cells of mothers and their children. This second report adds: In the second PCR, M1S primer introduced barcodes and 2-4 random bases.

This chain uses TRBV20-1 with TRBJ2-2; D ambiguous. The sequencing sample was made of blood. The receptor was isolated from a boy between 10 and 17 years old in good health. The CDR3 DNA sequence: TGCAGTGCTAGAGGTACCAACACCGGGGAGCTGTTTTTT. This gives the protein CSARGTNTGELFF.